These 8 T cell receptor beta chains were sequenced from one sample in a study of long-term antiretroviral therapy in people with HIV. Assay version v3.0 of immunoSEQ was used, and it was run at survey level. Measured with immunoSEQ multiplex PCR; TCRdb has only the in-frame clones, and not every one. The sample has tens of thousands of clones, roughly 76% seen once. Sequencing used unsorted PBMCs, obtained 1.1 years before starting antiretroviral therapy. The receptors originated from a woman aged 35 to 49 with HIV.

The chain joins TRBV6-1 to TRBJ1-2, with D possibly matching TRBD1 (6 bases). Germline V gene sequence: CDR1 MNHNS, CDR2 SASEGT. The CDR3 has 14 residues. V was clipped by 5 bases and J by 4 bases, with 14 bases between them. In DNA form, the CDR3 reads TGTGCCAGCAGTACCCGTGCACAGGGCTATGGCTACACCTTC. It yields the protein CASSTRAQGYGYTF.

CDR3 nucleotides: TGTGCCAGCAGCTTTGGGGTCTATCGCTCCTACAATGAGCAGTTCTTC. This gives the protein CASSFGVYRSYNEQFF. The chain joins TRBV5-6 to TRBJ2-1, with D hard to call. Trimming removed 2 bases from V and 0 bases from J, with 12 bases in between. This CDR3 comprises 16 residues. The germline V gene has CDR1 SGHDT and CDR2 YYEEEE.

V gene TRBV2 combines with J gene TRBJ1-1; 7 bases fit TRBD1. The CDR3 extends over 13 amino acids. Germline assignment: CDR1 SNHLY and CDR2 FYNNEI. J was trimmed by 2 bases and V by 6 bases; bases with no gene match: 3. In DNA form, the CDR3 reads TGTGCCAGCAGATGGGACAGCAACACTGAAGCTTTCTTT. Its translation: CASRWDSNTEAFF.

V gene TRBV10-3 combines with J gene TRBJ1-2; TRBD1 matches 8 bases. Germline V gene data show CDR1 as ENHRY and CDR2 as SYGVKD. V lost 4 bases and J lost 2; bases outside the gene matches: 3. The CDR3 runs to 14 residues. Here the CDR3 reads CAISGTGRNYGYTF. The CDR3 DNA sequence: TGTGCCATCAGTGGGACAGGGCGAAACTATGGCTACACCTTC.

This clone was counted between two and nine times. The chain combines TRBV29-1 with TRBJ2-6, with D possibly being TRBD1 (6 bases). The CDR3 length is 14 residues. Trimming stripped 3 bases from V and 0 bases from J, with 6 bases between. Germline CDR1 is SQVTM and CDR2 is ANQGSEA. CDR3 residues: CSVEGHSGANVLTF. DNA for the CDR3: TGCAGCGTTGAGGGACACTCTGGGGCCAACGTCCTGACTTTC.

This clone was observed once. The V gene is TRBV7-9, the J gene TRBJ2-7, with 8 positions matching TRBD1. With 4 bases clipped from V and 4 bases from J, the junction kept 6 bases outside the gene matches. CDR1 SEHNR and CDR2 FQNEAQ come from the germline V gene (reference sequence). The CDR3 has 14 amino acids. The DNA of the CDR3 is TGTGCCAGCAGCTACTTGGACAGGGATTACGAGCAGTACTTC. Protein: CASSYLDRDYEQYF.

In DNA, the CDR3 is TGTGCCAGCTCACGTTCCCAGGGAGATAATGAAAAACTGTTTTTT. Its translation is CASSRSQGDNEKLFF. The rearrangement uses TRBV18 and TRBJ1-4, with a possible D match to TRBD1 (5 bases). V lost 4 bases to trimming and J lost 4 bases, with 13 bases between them. This CDR3 is built from 15 residues. Germline values: CDR1 KGHSH, CDR2 LQKENI. Full variable domain (outside the CDR3, taken from reference TRBV18 and TRBJ1-4): NAGVMQNPRHLVRRRGQEARLRCSPMKGHSHVYWYRQLPEEGLKFMVYLQKENIIDESGMPKERFSAEFPKEGPSILRIQQVVRGDSAAYFCASSRSQGDNEKLFFGSGTQLSVL.

This clone is a singleton in its sample. V is TRBV29-1 and J is TRBJ1-3; TRBD1 is a possible D gene (5 bases). V shed 6 bases and J shed 0 bases, with 18 bases lying between them. CDR3 length: 16 amino acids. The germline V gene encodes CDR1 SQVTM and CDR2 ANQGSEA. The CDR3 is CSVGMGGDYSGNTIYF. CDR3 DNA sequence: TGCAGCGTGGGGATGGGGGGAGACTACTCTGGAAACACCATATATTTT.